Sequencing of this T cell receptor beta chain was carried out in a study of cytomegalovirus exposure and HLA in healthy donors. The study, taken as a whole, reports: Earlier findings revealed that most TCR beta V segments proved productive either about 90% or about 30% of the time. According to reports, the classifier identified cytomegalovirus status with high specificity and sensitivity.

On this clone: Its specificity is not known.

The PCR ran on 60 Vbeta and 13 Jbeta primers. Here immunoSEQ multiplex PCR was the method, and the copy in TCRdb shows in-frame clones only, minus some. Of some 190,000 clones in the sample, over 60% were seen once. The germline gives CDR1 SGHTA, CDR2 FQGNSA. Trimming cost V 5 bases and J 8 bases; bases outside gene matches: 11. This CDR3 region has 15 residues. Material for sequencing was PBMCs. The TCR was taken from a woman aged 35 to 49 in good health and CMV-seronegative. This sequence joins TRBV7-2 and TRBJ1-4, with TRBD1 matching 7 bases. The CDR3 protein is CASSPRTGRNEKLFF. The CDR3 coding sequence is TGTGCCAGCAGCCCAAGGACAGGTCGTAACGAAAAACTGTTTTTT.